Shown below are 9 T cell receptor beta chains from a single sample sequenced in a study of human T cells and chemical hapten exposure. One entry per CDR3 protein results from TCRdb running MiXCR on the RACE reads. The table has fewer than 200,000 distinct CDR3 sequences, around 22% seen once. This sample's time point: patch test 1, 2 weeks after DPC sensitization. Treatment described: therapeutic diphenylcyclopropenone sensitization with weekly scalp DPC. The sequenced sample was whole blood, obtained in connection with sensitization to the hapten diphenylcyclopropenone (DPC). The receptors shown here come from a woman aged 50 to 65 with alopecia areata. Some clones in this sample may be carry-over from other donors' samples.

Only one count was recorded for this clonotype. This chain connects TRBV4-2 to TRBJ1-1, with D perhaps matching TRBD1 (6 bases). The CDR3 is 18 amino acids. V gave up 1 base and J gave up 4 bases, with 22 bases separating them. Germline V gives CDR1 LGHNA, CDR2 YNFKEQ. The CDR3 bases are TGTGCCAGCAGCCAAGCGGGGAGGCCCCCAAGGGGGGGCACTGAAGCTTTCTTT. It encodes CASSQAGRPPRGGTEAFF.

This clonotype turned up a few times. The J gene is TRBJ2-1, the V gene TRBV7-6, with TRBD2 matching 7 bases. V shed 3 bases, J shed 1 base, and the junction held 9 bases outside the gene matches. Germline V CDR1 and CDR2: SGHVS, FNYEAQ. CDR3 length: 17 amino acids. This CDR3 is CASSFLYSGRSYNEQFF. CDR3 DNA sequence: TGTGCCAGCAGCTTTCTATATAGCGGGCGATCCTACAATGAGCAGTTCTTC.

This clonotype has only a few counts. J is TRBJ2-7 and V is TRBV6-6, with D tentatively TRBD2 (7 bases). The CDR3 runs 14 residues. The germline gives CDR1 MNHNY, CDR2 SVGAGI (reference sequence). Trimming removed 6 bases from V and 2 bases from J, with 14 bases in between. This chain's CDR3 is CASSRTGGPYEQYF. CDR3 in DNA: TGTGCCAGCAGCCGAACCGGGGGGCCCTACGAGCAGTACTTC.

This rearrangement joins TRBV12-3 or TRBV12-4 to TRBJ2-7; TRBD1 agrees at 7 bases. V gave up 5 bases and J gave up 3 bases; unmatched junction bases: 10. This CDR3 is 15 amino acids long. As DNA, the CDR3 is TGTGCCAGCAGTCCGATGACAGGGTATAACTACGAGCAGTACTTC. Translation: CASSPMTGYNYEQYF.

Only a few counts were recorded for this clonotype. The chain carries TRBV20-1 and TRBJ2-1; D is unresolved. The CDR3 loop spans 12 amino acids. The germline gives CDR1 DFQATT, CDR2 SNEGSKA (reference sequence). Trimming took 3 bases from V and 8 from J, leaving 11 bases between them. The CDR3 spells CSASESAYEQFF. In nucleotides, the CDR3 is TGCAGTGCTAGTGAGTCCGCCTATGAGCAGTTCTTC.

J is TRBJ2-5 and V is TRBV7-9; no clear D. Germline CDR1 is SEHNR and CDR2 is FQNEAQ (reference sequence). The V end was cut by 5 bases, the J end by 5 bases, with 9 bases between. The CDR3 contains 12 residues. The CDR3 loop reads CASSATPETQYF. The CDR3 coding sequence is TGTGCCAGCAGCGCTACCCCCGAGACCCAGTACTTC. Based on the CDR3 plus reference TRBV7-9 and TRBJ2-5, the full variable domain is DTGVSQNPRHKITKRGQNVTFRCDPISEHNRLYWYRQTLGQGPEFLTYFQNEAQLEKSRLLSDRFSAERPKGSFSTLEIQRTEQGDSAMYLCASSATPETQYFGPGTRLLVL.

V usage is TRBV12-3 or TRBV12-4 and J usage is TRBJ2-7, with TRBD2 identical over 9 bases. This CDR3 comprises 15 residues. J gave up 4 bases and V 1 base, and 5 bases lay outside the gene matches. The DNA for the CDR3 is TGTGCCAGCAGTTTAGATCCTAGCGGGGTATACGAGCAGTACTTC. Encoded protein: CASSLDPSGVYEQYF.

This clonotype was counted a few times. The J gene is TRBJ1-3, the V gene TRBV6-5; 8 nucleotides match TRBD1. The CDR3 loop spans 15 amino acids. V lost 6 bases and J lost 3; bases outside the gene matches: 7. Per germline, CDR1 MNHEY and CDR2 SVGAGI. CDR3 nucleotide sequence: TGTGCCAGCAGACCCCGGGGACAGGTTGGAAACACCATATATTTT. Encoded protein: CASRPRGQVGNTIYF.

This clonotype occurred a few times. V usage is TRBV29-1 and J usage is TRBJ1-5; 7 nucleotides line up with TRBD1. With V trimmed by 4 bases and J by 4 bases, 7 bases remained unmatched. The V gene's germline CDR1 is SQVTM and CDR2 ANQGSEA. The CDR3 contains 14 residues. This CDR3 is CSVGVQGSNQPQHF. CDR3 DNA: TGCAGCGTTGGGGTACAGGGGTCAAATCAGCCCCAGCATTTT.